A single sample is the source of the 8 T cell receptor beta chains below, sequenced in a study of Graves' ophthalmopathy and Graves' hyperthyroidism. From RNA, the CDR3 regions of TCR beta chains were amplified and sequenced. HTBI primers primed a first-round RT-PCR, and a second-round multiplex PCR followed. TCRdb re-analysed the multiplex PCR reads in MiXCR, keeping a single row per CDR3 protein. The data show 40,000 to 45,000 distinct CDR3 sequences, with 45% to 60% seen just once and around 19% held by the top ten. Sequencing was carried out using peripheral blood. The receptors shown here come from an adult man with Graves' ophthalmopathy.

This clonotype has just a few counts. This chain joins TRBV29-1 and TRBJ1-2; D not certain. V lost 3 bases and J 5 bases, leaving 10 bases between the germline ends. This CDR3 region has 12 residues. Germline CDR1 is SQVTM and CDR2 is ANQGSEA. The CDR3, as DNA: TGCAGCGTTGAGACTCTGGCGTATGGCTACACCTTC. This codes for CSVETLAYGYTF.

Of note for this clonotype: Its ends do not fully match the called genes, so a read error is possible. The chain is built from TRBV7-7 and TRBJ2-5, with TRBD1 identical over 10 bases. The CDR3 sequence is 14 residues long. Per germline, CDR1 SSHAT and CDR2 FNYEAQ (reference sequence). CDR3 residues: CASSRTGGEGTQYF. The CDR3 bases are TGTGCTAGCAGCCGGACAGGGGGAGAGGGAACCCAGTACTTC.

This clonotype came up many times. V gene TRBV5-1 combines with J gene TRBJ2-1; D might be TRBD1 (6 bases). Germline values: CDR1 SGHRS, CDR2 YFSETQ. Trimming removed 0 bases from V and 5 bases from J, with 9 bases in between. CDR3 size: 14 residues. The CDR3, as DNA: TGCGCCAGCAGCTTGGTTCAGGGGAACAATGAGCAGTTCTTC. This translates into CASSLVQGNNEQFF.

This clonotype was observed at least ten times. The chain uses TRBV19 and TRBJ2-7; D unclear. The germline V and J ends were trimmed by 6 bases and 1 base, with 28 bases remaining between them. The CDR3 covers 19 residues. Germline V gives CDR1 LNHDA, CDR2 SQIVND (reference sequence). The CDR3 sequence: CASSPSIGPRWLSSYEQYV. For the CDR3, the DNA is TGTGCCAGTAGCCCATCGATAGGGCCCAGGTGGCTTTCTTCCTACGAGCAGTACGTC.

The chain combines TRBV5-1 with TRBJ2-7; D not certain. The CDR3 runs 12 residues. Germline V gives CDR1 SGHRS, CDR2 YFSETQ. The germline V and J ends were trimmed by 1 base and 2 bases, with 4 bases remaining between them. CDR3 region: CASSLSAYEQYF. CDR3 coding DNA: TGCGCCAGCAGCTTGTCGGCCTACGAGCAGTACTTC.

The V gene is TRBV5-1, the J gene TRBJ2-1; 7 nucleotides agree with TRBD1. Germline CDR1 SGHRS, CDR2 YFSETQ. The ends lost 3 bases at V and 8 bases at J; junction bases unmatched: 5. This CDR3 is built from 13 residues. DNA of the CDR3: TGCGCCAGCAGCTACCAGGGGGTCGATGAGCAGTTCTTC. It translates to CASSYQGVDEQFF.

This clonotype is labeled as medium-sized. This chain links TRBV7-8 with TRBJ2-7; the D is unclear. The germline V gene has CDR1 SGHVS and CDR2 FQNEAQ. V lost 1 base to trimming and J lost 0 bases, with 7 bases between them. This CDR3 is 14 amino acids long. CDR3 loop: CASSLGHSSYEQYF. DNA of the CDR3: TGTGCCAGCAGCTTAGGACATAGCTCCTACGAGCAGTACTTC. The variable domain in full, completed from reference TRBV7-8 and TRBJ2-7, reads GAGVSQSPRYKVAKRGQDVALRCDPISGHVSLFWYQQALGQGPEFLTYFQNEAQLDKSGLPSDRFFAERPEGSVSTLKIQRTQQEDSAVYLCASSLGHSSYEQYFGPGTRLTVT.

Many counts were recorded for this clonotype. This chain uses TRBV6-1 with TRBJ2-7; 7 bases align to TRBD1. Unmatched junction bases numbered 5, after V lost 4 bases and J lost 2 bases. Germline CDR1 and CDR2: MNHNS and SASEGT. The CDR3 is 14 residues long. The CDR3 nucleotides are TGTGCCAGCAGTGTAAGGACAGGAGCCTACGAGCAGTACTTC. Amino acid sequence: CASSVRTGAYEQYF.